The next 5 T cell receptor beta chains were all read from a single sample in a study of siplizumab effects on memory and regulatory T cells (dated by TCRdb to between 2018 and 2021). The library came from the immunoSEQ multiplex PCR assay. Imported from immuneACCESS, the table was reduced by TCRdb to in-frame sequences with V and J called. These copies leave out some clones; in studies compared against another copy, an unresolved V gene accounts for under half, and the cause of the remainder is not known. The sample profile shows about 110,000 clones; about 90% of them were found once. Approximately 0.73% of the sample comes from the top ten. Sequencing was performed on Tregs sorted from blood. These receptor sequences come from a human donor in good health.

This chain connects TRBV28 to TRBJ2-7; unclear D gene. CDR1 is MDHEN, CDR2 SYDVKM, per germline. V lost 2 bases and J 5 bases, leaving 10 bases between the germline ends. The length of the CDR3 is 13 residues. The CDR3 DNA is TGTGCCAGCAGTTTAACGGGTCGCGACGAGCAGTACTTC. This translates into CASSLTGRDEQYF.

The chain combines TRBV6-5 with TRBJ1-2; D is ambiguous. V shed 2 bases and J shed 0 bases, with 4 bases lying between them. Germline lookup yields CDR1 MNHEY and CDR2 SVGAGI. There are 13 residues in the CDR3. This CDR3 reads CASSYGPNYGYTF. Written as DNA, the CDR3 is TGTGCCAGCAGTTACGGACCTAACTATGGCTACACCTTC.

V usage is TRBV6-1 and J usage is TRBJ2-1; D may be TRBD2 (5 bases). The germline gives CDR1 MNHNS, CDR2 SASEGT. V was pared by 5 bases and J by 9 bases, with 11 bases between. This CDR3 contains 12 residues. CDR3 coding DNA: TGTGCCAGCAGTCCAGCTCGGGGTGAGCAGTTCTTC. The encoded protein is CASSPARGEQFF.

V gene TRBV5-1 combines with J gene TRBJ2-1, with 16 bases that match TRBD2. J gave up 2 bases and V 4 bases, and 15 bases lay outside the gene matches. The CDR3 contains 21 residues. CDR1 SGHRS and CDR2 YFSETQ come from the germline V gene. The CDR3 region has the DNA TGCGCCAGCAGCCGGCGACCCTCCGGGACTAGCGGGGGGGTTACCTACAATGAGCAGTTCTTC. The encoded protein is CASSRRPSGTSGGVTYNEQFF.

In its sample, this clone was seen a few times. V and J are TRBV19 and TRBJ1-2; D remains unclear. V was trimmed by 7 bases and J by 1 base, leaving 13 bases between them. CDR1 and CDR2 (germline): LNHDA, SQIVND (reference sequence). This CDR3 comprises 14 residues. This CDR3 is CASTLRNNNYGYTF. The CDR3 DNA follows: TGTGCCAGTACCTTGAGGAACAATAACTATGGCTACACCTTC.